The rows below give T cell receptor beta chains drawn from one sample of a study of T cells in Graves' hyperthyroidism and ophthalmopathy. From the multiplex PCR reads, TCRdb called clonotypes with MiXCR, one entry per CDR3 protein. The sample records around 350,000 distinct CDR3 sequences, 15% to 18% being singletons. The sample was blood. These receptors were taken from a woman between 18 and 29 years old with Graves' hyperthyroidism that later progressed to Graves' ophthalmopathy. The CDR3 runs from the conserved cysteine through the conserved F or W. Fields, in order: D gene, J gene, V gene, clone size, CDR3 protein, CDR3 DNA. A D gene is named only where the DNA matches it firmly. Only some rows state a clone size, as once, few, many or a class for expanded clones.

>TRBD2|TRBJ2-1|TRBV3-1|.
CASSQDPSGTLRWSEQFF
TGTGCCAGCAGCCAAGATCCGAGCGGGACCCTTAGGTGGAGTGAGCAGTTCTTC
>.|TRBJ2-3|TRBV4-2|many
CASSQGYGSTDTQYF
TGTGCCAGCAGCCAAGGTTACGGAAGCACAGATACGCAGTATTTT
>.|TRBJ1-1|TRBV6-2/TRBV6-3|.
CASSYSARAGTEAFF
TGTGCCAGCAGTTACTCGGCCAGGGCGGGTACTGAAGCTTTCTTT
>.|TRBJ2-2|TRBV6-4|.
CASSDSPGTGELFF
TGTGCCAGCAGTGACTCACCAGGCACCGGGGAGCTGTTTTTT
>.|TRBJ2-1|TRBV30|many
CAWSTDSYNEQFF
TGTGCCTGGAGTACTGACAGCTACAATGAGCAGTTCTTC
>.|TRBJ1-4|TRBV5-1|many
CASSLGSGSNKLFF
TGCGCCAGCAGCTTGGGGTCAGGGAGTAACAAACTGTTTTTT
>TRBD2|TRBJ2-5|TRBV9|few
CASSVDGTSGIGETQYF
TGTGCCAGCAGCGTAGACGGGACTAGCGGGATAGGAGAGACCCAGTACTTC
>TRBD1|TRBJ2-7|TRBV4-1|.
CASSYPGQGSYEQYF
TGCGCCAGCAGCTATCCGGGACAGGGTTCCTACGAGCAGTACTTC
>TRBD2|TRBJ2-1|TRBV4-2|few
CAVHPGGDGEQFF
TGTGCCGTCCATCCGGGGGGAGACGGTGAGCAGTTCTTC
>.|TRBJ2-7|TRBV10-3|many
CATGQLSYEQYF
TGTGCCACCGGACAACTCTCCTACGAGCAGTACTTC
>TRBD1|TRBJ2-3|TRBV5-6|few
CASSGGQGTDTQYF
TGTGCCAGCAGCGGTGGACAGGGCACAGATACGCAGTATTTT
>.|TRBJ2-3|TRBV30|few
CAWSVRPREQYF
TGTGCCTGGAGTGTGAGACCCCGGGAACAGTATTTT
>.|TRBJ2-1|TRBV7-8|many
CASSLGAGNHNEQFF
TGTGCCAGCAGCTTAGGGGCAGGGAACCACAATGAGCAGTTCTTC
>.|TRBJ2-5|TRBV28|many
CASSSPFDFGVETQYF
TGTGCCAGCAGTTCCCCCTTTGATTTTGGGGTTGAGACCCAGTACTTC
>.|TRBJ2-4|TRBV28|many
CASSPGQQNIQYF
TGTGCCAGCAGTCCCGGACAGCAAAACATTCAGTACTTC
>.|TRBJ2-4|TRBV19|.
CASSTTRQGSKNIQYF
TGTGCCAGTAGTACTACCCGGCAGGGGTCCAAAAACATTCAGTACTTC
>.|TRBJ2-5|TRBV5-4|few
CASSLESGLTQYF
TGTGCCAGCAGCTTGGAGTCCGGCTTAACCCAGTACTTC
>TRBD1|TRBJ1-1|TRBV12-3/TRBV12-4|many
CASTPSGTGRLNTEAFF
TGTGCCAGCACCCCCAGCGGGACAGGGAGGCTGAACACTGAAGCTTTCTTT
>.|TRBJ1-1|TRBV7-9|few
CASSLLQGNTEAFF
TGTGCCAGCAGCTTATTACAGGGAAACACTGAAGCTTTCTTT
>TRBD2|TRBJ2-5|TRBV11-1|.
CASSLPGTSGKETQYF
TGTGCCAGCAGCTTACCCGGGACTAGCGGGAAGGAGACCCAGTACTTC
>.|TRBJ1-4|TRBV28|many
CASSSLGSATNEKLFF
TGTGCCAGCAGTTCCCTCGGGTCTGCAACTAATGAAAAACTGTTTTTT
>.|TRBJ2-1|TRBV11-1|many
CASSLYRDTLTYNEQFF
TGTGCCAGCAGCTTGTACCGGGACACTTTGACCTACAATGAGCAGTTCTTC
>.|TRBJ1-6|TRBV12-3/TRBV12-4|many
CASSPRGSYNSPLHF
TGTGCCAGCAGTCCCAGGGGATCCTATAATTCACCCCTCCACTTT
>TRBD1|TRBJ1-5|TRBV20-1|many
CSARDTGTGVQPQHF
TGCAGTGCTAGAGATACCGGGACAGGGGTTCAGCCCCAGCATTTT
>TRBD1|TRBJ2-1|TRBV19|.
CASSPEGAGTHLYNEQFF
TGTGCCAGTAGTCCCGAGGGGGCAGGGACCCATCTATACAATGAGCAGTTCTTC
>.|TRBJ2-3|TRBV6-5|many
CASSYSKGTDTQYF
TGTGCCAGCAGTTACTCGAAAGGCACAGATACGCAGTATTTT
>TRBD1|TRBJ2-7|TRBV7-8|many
CASSRRQGSYEQYF
TGTGCCAGCAGTCGTAGACAGGGTTCCTACGAGCAGTACTTC
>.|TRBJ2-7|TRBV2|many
CASLDRGPFSYEQYF
TGTGCCAGCCTAGATAGGGGACCCTTTTCCTACGAGCAGTACTTC
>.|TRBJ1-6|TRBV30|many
CAWSTQQGSPLHF
TGTGCCTGGAGTACGCAACAGGGTTCACCCCTCCACTTT
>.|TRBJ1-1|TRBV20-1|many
CSASDGGEAFF
TGCAGTGCCTCGGACGGGGGTGAAGCTTTCTTT
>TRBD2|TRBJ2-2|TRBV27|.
CASSTGLAAVNTGELFF
TGTGCCAGCAGTACCGGACTAGCGGCTGTAAACACCGGGGAGCTGTTTTTT
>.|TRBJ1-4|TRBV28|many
CASSLYTASNEKLFF
TGTGCCAGCAGTTTATATACAGCGAGTAATGAAAAACTGTTTTTT
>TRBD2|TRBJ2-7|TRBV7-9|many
CASSLLAGGPDEQYF
TGTGCCAGCAGCTTACTGGCGGGAGGGCCTGACGAGCAGTACTTC
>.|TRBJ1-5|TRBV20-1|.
CSARGTEYSNQPQHF
TGCAGTGCTAGGGGGACGGAATATAGCAATCAGCCCCAGCATTTT
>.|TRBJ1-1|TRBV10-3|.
CAISESGLTEAFF
TGTGCCATCAGTGAGTCAGGGCTCACTGAAGCTTTCTTT
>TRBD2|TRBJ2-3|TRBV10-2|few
CASIAGESPQYF
TGCGCCAGCATCGCGGGAGAGAGCCCGCAGTATTTT
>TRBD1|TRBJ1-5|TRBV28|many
CASSFLQGYNQPQHF
TGTGCCAGCAGTTTTCTACAGGGGTACAATCAGCCCCAGCATTTT
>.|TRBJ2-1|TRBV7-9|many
CASSFAEGIYNEQFF
TGTGCCAGCAGCTTTGCGGAGGGTATCTACAATGAGCAGTTCTTC
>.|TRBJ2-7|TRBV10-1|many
CASSESGLSYEQYF
TGCGCCAGCAGTGAGAGCGGACTCTCCTACGAGCAGTACTTC
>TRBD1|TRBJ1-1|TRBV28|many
CASSIGQANTEAFF
TGTGCCAGCAGTATAGGACAGGCGAACACTGAAGCTTTCTTT
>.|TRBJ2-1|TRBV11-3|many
CASSFDKNNEQFF
TGTGCCAGCAGTTTCGACAAAAACAATGAGCAGTTCTTC
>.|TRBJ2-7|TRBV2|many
CASSDGQKVTYEQYF
TGTGCCAGCAGTGACGGCCAGAAGGTAACATACGAGCAGTACTTC
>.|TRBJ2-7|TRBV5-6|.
CASSVTVSSYEQHF
TGTGCCAGCAGCGTGACCGTCAGCTCCTACGAGCAGCACTTC
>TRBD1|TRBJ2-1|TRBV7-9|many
CASSSAWTGLTYNEQFF
TGTGCCAGCAGCTCGGCGTGGACAGGTTTAACCTACAATGAGCAGTTCTTC
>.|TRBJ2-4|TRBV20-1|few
CSAGPRGAKNIQYF
TGCAGTGCGGGGCCAAGGGGGGCCAAAAACATTCAGTACTTC
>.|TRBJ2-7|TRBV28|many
CASSPFAARDKALAGPYEQYF
TGTGCCAGCAGCCCCTTCGCCGCCCGGGACAAGGCATTAGCGGGTCCCTACGAGCAGTACTTC